The 8 T cell receptor beta chains below come from one sample, sequenced in a study of blood T cell repertoires in COVID-19. Measured with immunoSEQ multiplex PCR; TCRdb has only the in-frame clones, and not every one. The sample yields fewer than 70,000 clones, around 86% seen once. Sequenced sample: peripheral blood. The origin of the receptors is a woman aged 55-70 years with acute or convalescent COVID-19.

The CDR3 region has the DNA TGTGCCAGCAGCTTCTACAGGGACAATAATTCACCCCTCCACTTT. This codes for CASSFYRDNNSPLHF. This chain connects TRBV7-2 to TRBJ1-6, with D perhaps matching TRBD1 (6 bases). Germline CDR1 reads SGHTA; CDR2 reads FQGNSA. The CDR3 sequence is 15 residues long. V lost 3 bases and J lost 5, with 11 bases in between.

The sample holds a few counts of this clone. This rearrangement joins TRBV28 to TRBJ2-7, with D possibly TRBD2 on 5 matching bases. CDR3 length equals 15 residues. The V gene lost 6 bases and the J gene lost 2 bases, with 17 bases spanning the gap. Germline V gene data show CDR1 as MDHEN and CDR2 as SYDVKM. The CDR3, as DNA: TGTGCCAGCAGCACAAGGCGGGCAGCGACCTACGAGCAGTACTTC. Its protein product is CASSTRRAATYEQYF.

The chain carries TRBV11-2 and TRBJ2-3; TRBD2 agrees at 10 bases. The germline CDR1 and CDR2 sequences are SGHAT and FQNNGV. This CDR3 spans 16 amino acids. V shed 5 bases and J 2 bases; nucleotides not matched to a gene: 7. CDR3 residues: CASSPGLAANTDTQYF. CDR3 sequence (DNA): TGTGCCAGCAGCCCAGGACTAGCGGCCAACACAGATACGCAGTATTTT.

The DNA of the CDR3 is TGTGCCAGCAGCCAAGTGCAGAACGAGCAGTACTTC. Translated: CASSQVQNEQYF. V usage is TRBV3-1 (or the pseudogene TRBV3-2) and J usage is TRBJ2-7; no clear D gene. CDR1 and CDR2 (germline): LGHDT, YNNKEL (reference sequence). CDR3 length: 12 amino acids. Trimming shortened V by 1 base and J by 5 bases, and 6 bases separated the two germline ends.

A single count supports this clone. The chain combines TRBV19 with TRBJ1-2; tentative D call: TRBD1 (5 bases). Germline CDR1 LNHDA, CDR2 SQIVND (reference sequence). With 5 bases removed from V and 8 bases from J, the gap between germline ends came to 27 bases. The CDR3 contains 17 residues. CDR3 coding DNA: TGTGCCAGTAGTGGTTGGAGGGGCCTAAACCCCATGGAAGGCTACACCTTC. Residues: CASSGWRGLNPMEGYTF.

V gene TRBV12-3 or TRBV12-4 combines with J gene TRBJ1-2; TRBD1 is a possible D gene (5 bases). V lost 3 bases and J 7 bases, leaving 9 bases between the germline ends. The CDR3 loop spans 12 amino acids. CDR3 region: CASSLTEGGYTF. CDR3 nucleotides: TGTGCCAGCAGTTTGACAGAAGGTGGCTACACCTTC.

The count of this clone is one. V is TRBV30 and J is TRBJ2-4; no clear D. Germline V lookup: CDR1 GTSNPN, CDR2 SVGIG (reference sequence). The CDR3 has 14 amino acids. V was trimmed by 0 bases and J by 11 bases, leaving 17 bases between them. The CDR3 is CAWSVPPQRTVQYF. The CDR3 nucleotides read TGTGCCTGGAGTGTACCCCCCCAGCGTACCGTTCAGTACTTC.

The chain couples TRBV28 to TRBJ1-2, with D unclear. The CDR3 extends over 11 amino acids. The V gene's germline CDR1 is MDHEN and CDR2 SYDVKM. V was trimmed by 5 bases and J by 8 bases, leaving 9 bases between them. The CDR3 reads CASSPTSGYTF. The CDR3 DNA is TGTGCCAGCAGTCCGACATCGGGCTACACCTTC.